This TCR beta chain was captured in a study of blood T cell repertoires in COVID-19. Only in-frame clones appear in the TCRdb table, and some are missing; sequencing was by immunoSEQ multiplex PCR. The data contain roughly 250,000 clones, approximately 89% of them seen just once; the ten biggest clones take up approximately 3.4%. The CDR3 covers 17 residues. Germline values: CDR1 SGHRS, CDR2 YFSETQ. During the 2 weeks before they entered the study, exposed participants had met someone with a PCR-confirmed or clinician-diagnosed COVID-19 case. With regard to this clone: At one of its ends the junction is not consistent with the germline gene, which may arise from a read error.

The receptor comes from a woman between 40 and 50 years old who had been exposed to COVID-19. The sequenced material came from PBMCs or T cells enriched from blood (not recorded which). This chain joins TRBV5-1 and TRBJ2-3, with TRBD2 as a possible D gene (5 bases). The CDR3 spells CASSLGSRGGSTDTQYF. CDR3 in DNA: TGTGCCAGCAGCTTGGGTTCCCGGGGTGGCTCCACAGATACGCAGTATTTT.